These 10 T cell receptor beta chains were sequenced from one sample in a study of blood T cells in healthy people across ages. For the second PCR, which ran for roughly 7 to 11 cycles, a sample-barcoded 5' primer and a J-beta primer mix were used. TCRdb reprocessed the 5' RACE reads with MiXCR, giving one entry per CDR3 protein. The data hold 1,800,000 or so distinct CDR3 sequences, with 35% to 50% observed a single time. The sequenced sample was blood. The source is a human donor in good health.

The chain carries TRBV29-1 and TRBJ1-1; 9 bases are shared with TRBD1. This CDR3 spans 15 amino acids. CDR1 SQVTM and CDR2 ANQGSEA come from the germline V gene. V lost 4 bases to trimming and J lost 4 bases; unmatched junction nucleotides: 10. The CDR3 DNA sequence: TGCAGCGTTGGGGACAGGGCTAAAAGGGGCACTGAAGCTTTCTTT. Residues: CSVGDRAKRGTEAFF.

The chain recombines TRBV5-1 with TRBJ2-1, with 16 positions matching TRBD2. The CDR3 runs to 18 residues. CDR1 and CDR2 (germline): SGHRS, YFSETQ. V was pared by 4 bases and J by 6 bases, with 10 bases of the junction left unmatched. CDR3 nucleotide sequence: TGCGCCAGCAGCGGGACTAGCGGGGGGGCCTGGACGCGCAATGAGCAGTTCTTC. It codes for CASSGTSGGAWTRNEQFF.

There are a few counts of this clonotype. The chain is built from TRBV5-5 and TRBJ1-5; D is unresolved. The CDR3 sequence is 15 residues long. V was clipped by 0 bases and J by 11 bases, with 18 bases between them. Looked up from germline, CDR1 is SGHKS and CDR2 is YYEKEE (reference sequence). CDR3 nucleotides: TGTGCCAGCAGCTTGGTTCCGGTCGTTGTTTCCGCCCAGCATTTT. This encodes CASSLVPVVVSAQHF. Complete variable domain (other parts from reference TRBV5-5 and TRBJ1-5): DAGVTQSPTHLIKTRGQQVTLRCSPISGHKSVSWYQQVLGQGPQFIFQYYEKEERGRGNFPDRFSARQFPNYSSELNVNALLLGDSALYLCASSLVPVVVSAQHFGDGTRLSIL.

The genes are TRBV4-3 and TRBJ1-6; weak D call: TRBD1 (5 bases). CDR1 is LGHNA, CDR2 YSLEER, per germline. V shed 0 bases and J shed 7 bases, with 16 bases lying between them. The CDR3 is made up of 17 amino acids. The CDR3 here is CASSQDSRGSGNSPLHF. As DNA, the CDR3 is TGCGCCAGCAGCCAAGATTCTCGGGGGTCTGGGAATTCACCCCTCCACTTT.

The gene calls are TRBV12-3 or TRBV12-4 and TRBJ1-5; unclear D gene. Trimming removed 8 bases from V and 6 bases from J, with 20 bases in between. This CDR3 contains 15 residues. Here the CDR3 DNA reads TGTGCCAGCGCCCTACGAGAGGGAATTGGTCAGCCCCAGCATTTT. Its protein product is CASALREGIGQPQHF.

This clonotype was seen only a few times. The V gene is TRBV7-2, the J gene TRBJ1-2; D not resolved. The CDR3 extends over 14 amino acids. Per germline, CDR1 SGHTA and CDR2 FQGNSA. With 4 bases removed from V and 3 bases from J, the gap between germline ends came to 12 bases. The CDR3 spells CASSSSAGDYGYTF. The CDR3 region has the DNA TGTGCCAGCAGCTCCTCGGCCGGAGACTATGGCTACACCTTC.

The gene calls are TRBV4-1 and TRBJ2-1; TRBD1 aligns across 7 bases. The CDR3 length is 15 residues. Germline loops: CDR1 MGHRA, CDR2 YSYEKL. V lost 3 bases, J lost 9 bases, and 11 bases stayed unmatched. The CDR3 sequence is CASSQQTGPGGEQFF. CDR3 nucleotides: TGCGCCAGCAGCCAGCAGACAGGGCCAGGGGGTGAGCAGTTCTTC.

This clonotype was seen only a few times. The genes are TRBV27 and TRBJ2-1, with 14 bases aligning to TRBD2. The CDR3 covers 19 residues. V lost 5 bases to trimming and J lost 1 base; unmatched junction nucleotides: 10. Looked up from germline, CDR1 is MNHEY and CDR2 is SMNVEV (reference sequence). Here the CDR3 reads CASSPRTSGGKLSYNEQFF. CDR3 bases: TGTGCCAGCAGTCCTCGGACTAGCGGGGGGAAACTATCCTACAATGAGCAGTTCTTC.

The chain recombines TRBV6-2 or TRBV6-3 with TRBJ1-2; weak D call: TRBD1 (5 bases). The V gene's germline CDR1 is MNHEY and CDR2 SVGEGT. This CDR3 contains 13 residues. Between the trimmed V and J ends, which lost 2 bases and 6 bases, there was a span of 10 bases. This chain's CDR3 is CASSYAGTDGYTF. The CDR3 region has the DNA TGTGCCAGCAGTTACGCGGGGACGGATGGCTACACCTTC.

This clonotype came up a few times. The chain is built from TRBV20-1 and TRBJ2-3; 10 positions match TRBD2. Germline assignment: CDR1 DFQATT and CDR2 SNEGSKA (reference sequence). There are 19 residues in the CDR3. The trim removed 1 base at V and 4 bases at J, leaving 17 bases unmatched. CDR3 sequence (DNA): TGCAGTGCTAGAGGGCATAGCGGGGGGAGCCTTGAGGGACCAGATACGCAGTATTTT. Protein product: CSARGHSGGSLEGPDTQYF.